This TCR beta chain comes out of a study of neoadjuvant nivolumab and ipilimumab in lung cancer. Whole-study findings and limits: From pretherapy to surgery, tumor richness and clonality rose with dual therapy.

TCRdb keeps only in-frame clones here, not all; method: immunoSEQ multiplex PCR. Among roughly 8,600 clones listed, nearly 85% were seen once. V lost 8 bases to trimming and J lost 2 bases; unmatched junction nucleotides: 8. The CDR3 runs to 14 residues. Germline V gene data show CDR1 as LNHNV and CDR2 as YYDKDF (reference sequence). In the case of this clone: Its cognate antigen is unknown.

This chain uses TRBV15 with TRBJ1-1; 7 bases are a match to TRBD1. This sequence originates from an adult with non-small cell lung cancer. The specimen was tumor tissue, collected after neoadjuvant nivolumab, alone or with ipilimumab, at or shortly before surgery. The CDR3 protein is CATGVDRANTEAFF. CDR3 sequence (DNA): TGTGCCACCGGCGTCGACAGGGCTAACACTGAAGCTTTCTTT. Looking up the rest from reference TRBV15 and TRBJ1-1 gives the full variable domain: DAMVIQNPRYQVTQFGKPVTLSCSQTLNHNVMYWYQQKSSQAPKLLFHYYDKDFNNEADTPDNFQSRRPNTSFCFLDIRSPGLGDTAMYLCATGVDRANTEAFFGQGTRLTVV.